This T cell receptor beta chain comes out of a study of cytomegalovirus exposure and HLA in healthy donors. About this clone itself: Its antigen is as yet unknown.

V lost 5 bases and J lost 0; bases outside the gene matches: 6. Per germline, CDR1 SGHTA and CDR2 FQGNSA. This CDR3 is built from 16 residues. Overall study results and limits: When analyzed later, a missense DCLRE1C variant was found to be linked to TCR beta V- and J-gene trimming. A few V segments could not be told apart, such as TRBV6-2 and TRBV6-3, and were left out. CMV serostatus was the only recorded immune exposure for donors. Later on, an analysis showed TCR association rates differing by HLA locus, with DRB1 the most and HLA-C the fewest.

PCR primers comprised 60 Vbeta and 13 Jbeta primers. Data came from immunoSEQ multiplex PCR; TCRdb stores just in-frame clones and leaves some out. The sample holds approximately 120,000 clones, roughly 78% seen once. This clonotype originated in a woman aged 40 to 55 in good health and CMV-seronegative. Sequencing was done on a sample of PBMCs. The gene calls are TRBV7-2 and TRBJ2-2; 7 positions match TRBD2. CDR3 sequence (DNA): TGTGCCAGCAGCCTTCGACTAGCAACGAACACCGGGGAGCTGTTTTTT. This encodes CASSLRLATNTGELFF.